Included here is one TCR beta chain sequence, with context. The record originates from a study of T cell changes during pregnancy in multiple sclerosis. Deletions cut 2 bases from V and 4 bases from J, with 10 bases between. This CDR3 contains 14 residues. Germline V gene sequence: CDR1 LNHDA, CDR2 SQIVND (reference sequence). Libraries were prepared by immunoSEQ multiplex PCR; TCRdb keeps only in-frame clonotypes and omits some of them. The sample comprises about 59,000 clones, about 94% of which are singletons, and 2.8% rests with the top ten. The TCR comes from a female donor in good health, enrolled as a control in a pregnancy study. The chain carries TRBV19 and TRBJ2-3; a possible D gene is TRBD2 (5 bases). Sequencing used peripheral blood, obtained in the third trimester of pregnancy. The CDR3 region is CASSIREGPDTQYF. The CDR3 DNA follows: TGTGCCAGTAGTATACGAGAGGGCCCAGATACGCAGTATTTT.